This entry lists 8 T cell receptor beta chains sequenced from one sample in a study of T cells in Graves' hyperthyroidism and ophthalmopathy. RNA transcripts gave rise to amplified TCR beta CDR3 regions. HTBI primers drove first-round RT-PCR of the TCR CDR3. A single record per CDR3 protein comes from TCRdb applying MiXCR to the multiplex PCR reads. The sample records hundreds of thousands of distinct CDR3 sequences, roughly 18% being singletons. The sequenced sample was blood. The receptors shown here come from a man aged 35 to 55 with Graves' hyperthyroidism.

This clonotype was detected many times. This chain joins TRBV5-1 and TRBJ2-5; D remains ambiguous. The germline CDR1 and CDR2 sequences are SGHRS and YFSETQ. This CDR3 spans 16 amino acids. V was trimmed by 0 bases and J by 4 bases, leaving 16 bases between them. This chain's CDR3 is CASSLAVAWVGETQYF. The DNA for the CDR3 is TGCGCCAGCAGCTTGGCAGTAGCATGGGTTGGAGAGACCCAGTACTTC.

This clonotype was seen ten or more times. V usage is TRBV28 and J usage is TRBJ1-2; tentative D call: TRBD1 (5 bases). The CDR3 is made up of 16 amino acids. CDR1 and CDR2 from the germline V gene are MDHEN and SYDVKM. Trimming cost V 5 bases and J 13 bases, with 29 bases left between them. CDR3 sequence (DNA): TGTGCCAGCAGTCCAATTGCTAACTGGACACGTCGAATCTTCACCTTC. It specifies CASSPIANWTRRIFTF.

This clonotype was seen ten or more times. The rearrangement links TRBV20-1 to TRBJ1-4; TRBD1 agrees at 7 bases. This CDR3 contains 13 residues. The V gene end was trimmed by 7 bases and the J gene end by 8 bases; junction bases not matched to a gene: 10. Germline CDR1 is DFQATT and CDR2 is SNEGSKA (reference sequence). In nucleotides, the CDR3 is TGCAGTGTAAGACAGGGTATCGGGGAAAAACTGTTTTTT. It is translated as CSVRQGIGEKLFF.

This clonotype has ten or more counts. The rearrangement joins TRBV11-1 to TRBJ1-2; perhaps TRBD1 as D (6 bases). Germline V gives CDR1 SGHAT, CDR2 FQDESV (reference sequence). This CDR3 region has 14 residues. Trimming pared 5 bases from V and 4 bases from J, leaving 14 bases between. The CDR3 protein is CASSEQGKAYGYTF. In nucleotides, the CDR3 is TGTGCCAGCAGCGAACAGGGAAAGGCCTATGGCTACACCTTC. The full variable domain, rest sourced from reference TRBV11-1 and TRBJ1-2, is EAEVAQSPRYKITEKSQAVAFWCDPISGHATLYWYRQILGQGPELLVQFQDESVVDDSQLPKDRFSAERLKGVDSTLKIQPAELGDSAMYLCASSEQGKAYGYTFGSGTRLTVV.

This clonotype came up many times. J is TRBJ1-1 and V is TRBV5-1; D call uncertain. Germline CDR1 and CDR2: SGHRS and YFSETQ. Trimming cost V 0 bases and J 8 bases, with 14 bases left between them. The CDR3 is made up of 14 amino acids. CDR3 residues: CASSLGVVESEAFF. The CDR3 DNA is TGCGCCAGCAGCTTGGGAGTAGTTGAATCGGAAGCTTTCTTT.

This clonotype has just a few counts. The J gene is TRBJ2-2, the V gene TRBV5-1; the D gene is possibly TRBD1 (6 bases). V was shortened by 3 bases and J by 12 bases, with 27 bases between the two germline ends. The CDR3 loop spans 17 amino acids. Germline V CDR1 and CDR2: SGHRS, YFSETQ. CDR3 sequence: CASSSSLHSGTRVQLFF. CDR3 nucleotides: TGCGCCAGCAGCTCATCACTCCACTCCGGGACAAGAGTCCAGCTGTTTTTT.

Turning to this clonotype: Because the CDR3 is missing its conserved closing phenylalanine or tryptophan, this is likely a read error. The chain links TRBV5-1 to TRBJ2-5; D is possibly TRBD2 (6 bases). The CDR3 extends over 14 amino acids. V was pared by 4 bases and J by 4 bases, with 14 bases between. Germline V gene lookup returns CDR1 SGHRS and CDR2 YFSETQ. CDR3 residues: CASSAQEGGETQYL. The CDR3 DNA reads as TGCGCCAGCAGCGCACAGGAGGGAGGAGAGACCCAGTACCTC.

This clonotype was observed a few times. Relative to the germline gene, one junction end is altered; a read error may explain this. This chain connects TRBV7-7 to TRBJ1-4, with D unclear. The CDR3 is 15 amino acids. Germline V gene data show CDR1 as SSHAT and CDR2 as FNYEAQ (reference sequence). CDR3 residues: CASSLGQARGEKLFF. DNA of the CDR3: TGTGCTAGCAGCTTAGGTCAAGCGAGAGGCGAAAAACTGTTTTTT.